This TCR beta chain is drawn from a study of shared clonotypes between healthy human individuals. Study outcomes and limitations: The sampled material consisted only of blood, and tissue repertoires are likely to differ.

The germline V gene encodes CDR1 SEHNR and CDR2 FQNEAQ (reference sequence). There are 15 residues in the CDR3. Between the trimmed V and J ends, which lost 3 bases and 7 bases, there was a span of 16 bases. The run depth of the assay was deep. Authors' processing steps: Sequence data from immunoSEQ were junction-only and lacked quality scores; consequently, filtering differed. The table came from immunoSEQ multiplex PCR; TCRdb's copy has only in-frame clones and leaves some out. V, J and clone size derive from that table, while D and trimming were established from the DNA sequence. The table has 450,000 to 650,000 clones, around three quarters seen once; the top ten hold approximately 12%. A note on this clone: Its antigen is as yet unknown.

Sequenced: PBMCs. The sequence was collected from a middle-aged woman in good health. Some clones in this sample may be carry-over from other donors' samples. The genes are TRBV7-9 and TRBJ2-1; weak D call: TRBD1 (5 bases). The CDR3 loop is CASSFSQGAENEQFF. CDR3 sequence (DNA): TGTGCCAGCAGCTTTAGTCAGGGCGCGGAGAATGAGCAGTTCTTC.